A selection of T cell receptor beta chains follows, all from one sample in a study of cytomegalovirus exposure and HLA in healthy donors. The protocol was immunoSEQ multiplex PCR, while the TCRdb copy is restricted to in-frame clones and leaves out a portion. The sample holds 170,000 or so clones; 75% to 85% are singletons and the top ten take roughly 0.65%. The sample taken for sequencing was PBMCs. Source of these receptors: a boy aged 10-17 years in good health and CMV-seronegative. Each CDR3 is given with its conserved first and last residue. The order of the fields is CDR3 protein, CDR3 DNA, V gene, J gene, D gene, clone size. A D gene is named only where the DNA matches it firmly. The listing skips clone size in some rows; elsewhere it reads once, few, many or a size class.

CDR3: CASSHAVSANYGYTF; DNA: TGTGCCAGCAGCCACGCGGTGTCAGCTAACTATGGCTACACCTTC; V: TRBV14; J: TRBJ1-2; D: .; size: .
CDR3: CASSQHFVAGATDEQFF; DNA: TGTGCCAGCAGCCAACACTTCGTAGCGGGAGCTACGGATGAGCAGTTCTTC; V: TRBV4-2; J: TRBJ2-1; D: TRBD2; size: .
CDR3: CATPGGQVDEQFF; DNA: TGTGCCACCCCTGGGGGCCAGGTCGATGAGCAGTTCTTC; V: TRBV6-1; J: TRBJ2-1; D: .; size: .
CDR3: CASGQQATDEKLFF; DNA: TGTGCCAGCGGACAACAGGCCACTGATGAAAAACTGTTTTTT; V: TRBV9; J: TRBJ1-4; D: .; size: .
CDR3: CAWSVSSGGALVGTDTQYF; DNA: TGTGCCTGGAGTGTATCCAGCGGGGGGGCCCTCGTAGGCACAGATACGCAGTATTTT; V: TRBV30; J: TRBJ2-3; D: TRBD2; size: .
CDR3: CASSPGQLAEAFF; DNA: TGTGCCAGCAGCCCGGGACAGCTCGCTGAAGCTTTCTTT; V: TRBV7-9; J: TRBJ1-1; D: TRBD1; size: .
CDR3: CASRQTGGKPEAFF; DNA: TGTGCCAGCAGGCAAACAGGGGGAAAGCCTGAAGCTTTCTTT; V: TRBV6-5; J: TRBJ1-1; D: TRBD1; size: .
CDR3: CASSLRGAEAFF; DNA: TGTGCCAGCAGCTTACGGGGTGCTGAAGCTTTCTTT; V: TRBV7-2; J: TRBJ1-1; D: .; size: .
CDR3: CASGKASGAQETQYF; DNA: TGTGCCAGTGGGAAGGCTAGCGGGGCCCAAGAGACCCAGTACTTC; V: TRBV19; J: TRBJ2-5; D: TRBD2; size: .
CDR3: CASSTDSQGGGNQPQHF; DNA: TGTGCCAGTAGTACGGACTCCCAGGGGGGAGGCAATCAGCCCCAGCATTTT; V: TRBV19; J: TRBJ1-5; D: TRBD1; size: few
CDR3: CASSLGHLGSGANVLTF; DNA: TGCGCCAGCAGCTTGGGGCATCTAGGCTCTGGGGCCAACGTCCTGACTTTC; V: TRBV5-1; J: TRBJ2-6; D: .; size: .
CDR3: CASSHPEGGGYGYTF; DNA: TGTGCCAGCAGCCACCCCGAGGGCGGCGGCTATGGCTACACCTTC; V: TRBV6-5; J: TRBJ1-2; D: .; size: .
CDR3: CASSRTGGGNYGYTF; DNA: TGCGCCAGCAGCAGGACAGGGGGTGGTAACTATGGCTACACCTTC; V: TRBV5-1; J: TRBJ1-2; D: TRBD1; size: .
CDR3: CASSGSLATKTYNEQFF; DNA: TGTGCCAGCAGCGGGTCACTAGCCACAAAGACGTACAATGAGCAGTTCTTC; V: TRBV21-1; J: TRBJ2-1; D: .; size: .
CDR3: CASSRSTGLNTEAFF; DNA: TGTGCCAGCTCACGCTCGACAGGCCTGAACACTGAAGCTTTCTTT; V: TRBV18; J: TRBJ1-1; D: .; size: .
CDR3: CAWSDGTGVGETQYF; DNA: TGTGCCTGGAGTGACGGGACAGGGGTGGGGGAGACCCAGTACTTC; V: TRBV30; J: TRBJ2-5; D: TRBD1; size: .
CDR3: CASSLKGTGKFSGANVLTF; DNA: TGTGCCAGCAGCCTGAAAGGGACAGGGAAGTTCTCTGGGGCCAACGTCCTGACTTTC; V: TRBV7-9; J: TRBJ2-6; D: TRBD1; size: .
CDR3: CASTDRVVEKLFF; DNA: TGTGCCAGCACAGACAGGGTGGTTGAAAAACTGTTTTTT; V: TRBV6-5; J: TRBJ1-4; D: TRBD1; size: once
CDR3: CASSQSGTGYQPQHF; DNA: TGTGCCAGCAGCCAATCCGGGACAGGGTATCAGCCCCAGCATTTT; V: TRBV16; J: TRBJ1-5; D: TRBD1; size: .
CDR3: CASSYRTVSSYNEQFF; DNA: TGCGCCAGCAGCTATCGGACAGTGAGCTCCTACAATGAGCAGTTCTTC; V: TRBV5-1; J: TRBJ2-1; D: .; size: .
CDR3: CASSWGQGVTNYGYTF; DNA: TGCGCCAGCAGCTGGGGACAGGGGGTTACCAACTATGGCTACACCTTC; V: TRBV5-1; J: TRBJ1-2; D: TRBD1; size: .
CDR3: CATRGGFSYGYTF; DNA: TGTGCCACCCGTGGAGGGTTTAGCTATGGCTACACCTTC; V: TRBV28; J: TRBJ1-2; D: .; size: .
CDR3: CASSLYQVTAYNEQFF; DNA: TGTGCCAGCAGCTTGTATCAGGTAACAGCTTACAATGAGCAGTTCTTC; V: TRBV11-2; J: TRBJ2-1; D: .; size: .
CDR3: CASNSGQGAYSPLHF; DNA: TGTGCCAGCAACTCCGGACAGGGGGCTTATTCACCCCTCCACTTT; V: TRBV11-1; J: TRBJ1-6; D: TRBD1; size: few
CDR3: CASRGGTGGLPGTEAFF; DNA: TGTGCCAGCCGGGGGGGGACAGGGGGCCTCCCTGGCACTGAAGCTTTCTTT; V: TRBV7-2; J: TRBJ1-1; D: TRBD1; size: .
CDR3: CASSPDRGGGYTF; DNA: TGTGCCAGCAGCCCGGACAGGGGAGGTGGCTACACCTTC; V: TRBV6-5; J: TRBJ1-2; D: TRBD1; size: .
CDR3: CASSISAATKGAYGYTF; DNA: TGTGCCAGTAGTATATCTGCAGCCACAAAGGGGGCTTATGGCTACACCTTC; V: TRBV19; J: TRBJ1-2; D: TRBD1; size: few